One sample yielded the 15 T cell receptor beta chains listed below, sequenced in a study of blood T cells in healthy people across ages. A second PCR of 7 to 11 cycles used a sample-barcoded 5' primer and a J-beta primer mix. From the 5' RACE reads, TCRdb called clonotypes with MiXCR, one entry per CDR3 protein. The sample comprises 920,000 or so distinct CDR3 sequences, 40% to 50% of which are singletons, and approximately 17% rests with the top ten. The sample was blood. The receptors come from a woman in her fifties or sixties in good health.

The V gene is TRBV5-6, the J gene TRBJ1-2; D is uncertain. V was pared by 1 base and J by 5 bases, with 12 bases between. This CDR3 has 14 amino acids. CDR1 SGHDT and CDR2 YYEEEE come from the germline V gene. In DNA form, the CDR3 reads TGTGCCAGCAGCTTGTTAAACGGCGCGTATGGCTACACCTTC. This translates into CASSLLNGAYGYTF.

This rearrangement joins TRBV3-1 to TRBJ2-7, with TRBD1 as a possible D gene (6 bases). Germline V gives CDR1 LGHDT, CDR2 YNNKEL (reference sequence). The CDR3 runs 14 residues. V was shortened by 1 base and J by 7 bases, with 14 bases between the two germline ends. CDR3 sequence: CASSQVPGANEQYF. The CDR3 nucleotides are TGTGCCAGCAGCCAAGTCCCAGGGGCCAATGAGCAGTACTTC.

The V gene is TRBV10-3, the J gene TRBJ2-2, with D uncertain. V lost 6 bases and J lost 3, with 5 bases in between. This CDR3 has 12 amino acids. Germline CDR1 is ENHRY and CDR2 is SYGVKD. The CDR3 reads CAIRVDTGELFF. CDR3 in DNA: TGTGCCATCAGGGTCGACACCGGGGAGCTGTTTTTT.

The CDR3 nucleotides read TGCAGTGCCAGGATAGTGGGAGGTTTCAATGAGCAGTTCTTC. Protein sequence: CSARIVGGFNEQFF. The chain uses TRBV20-1 and TRBJ2-1, with D possibly TRBD2 on 6 matching bases. Trimming cost V 6 bases and J 6 bases, with 18 bases left between them. CDR1 DFQATT and CDR2 SNEGSKA come from the germline V gene (reference sequence). The CDR3 is 14 amino acids.

This clonotype turned up a few times. CDR3 in DNA: TGTGCCAGCAGTCCCCCCACAGGGCGGATTGAGCAGTTCTTC. Protein sequence: CASSPPTGRIEQFF. This chain links TRBV28 with TRBJ2-1; perhaps TRBD1 as D (6 bases). The CDR3 loop spans 14 amino acids. V was clipped by 5 bases and J by 9 bases, with 17 bases between them. The V gene's germline CDR1 is MDHEN and CDR2 SYDVKM.

V is TRBV5-1 and J is TRBJ2-5; D may be TRBD1 (6 bases). The V gene lost 0 bases and the J gene lost 10 bases, with 25 bases spanning the gap. Per the germline V gene, CDR1 is SGHRS and CDR2 is YFSETQ. There are 17 residues in the CDR3. The CDR3 protein is CASSLAHRANPRDGQYF. The CDR3 nucleotides read TGCGCCAGCAGCTTGGCCCACAGGGCGAATCCCCGTGATGGCCAGTACTTC.

This clonotype showed up just a few times. The chain employs TRBV20-1 and TRBJ2-7; 11 bases are a match to TRBD2. The CDR3 totals 14 residues. Germline trimming cut 6 bases from V and 2 bases from J; bases unmatched to any gene: 6. Germline assignment: CDR1 DFQATT and CDR2 SNEGSKA (reference sequence). The CDR3 DNA sequence: TGCAGTGCCGATAGCGGGAGGGCCCCCTACGAGCAGTACTTC. This codes for CSADSGRAPYEQYF.

This clonotype came up once. The chain joins TRBV25-1 to TRBJ2-5; D is perhaps TRBD2 (5 bases). The end of the DNA is better explained by TRBJ2-7, so the J call may be wrong. Per germline, CDR1 MGHDK and CDR2 SYGVNS. This CDR3 spans 14 amino acids. CDR3 loop: CASSEWAESGEQYF. The CDR3 bases are TGTGCCAGCAGTGAATGGGCGGAAAGCGGCGAGCAGTACTTC.

V is TRBV25-1 and J is TRBJ2-4, with 8 bases fitting TRBD2. The J call may be wrong; the DNA end is better matched by TRBJ2-7. Germline CDR1 MGHDK, CDR2 SYGVNS. The CDR3 sequence is 16 residues long. CDR3 in amino acids: CASSPPRASGPYEQYF. The DNA for the CDR3 is TGTGCCAGCAGCCCCCCTCGAGCTAGCGGGCCCTACGAGCAGTACTTC.

The J gene is TRBJ2-7, the V gene TRBV19; 7 positions match TRBD2. After removal of 3 bases from V and 0 bases from J, the junction contained 5 bases not matched to a gene. The CDR3 contains 15 residues. From germline, CDR1 is LNHDA and CDR2 SQIVND (reference sequence). This CDR3 reads CASSIGSGSSYEQYF. CDR3 coding DNA: TGTGCCAGTAGTATTGGTAGCGGGTCCTCCTACGAGCAGTACTTC.

This clonotype was seen a handful of times. This rearrangement joins TRBV30 to TRBJ1-2; D gene unclear. Trimming took 1 base from V and 8 from J, leaving 8 bases between them. The CDR3 consists of 11 residues. CDR1 and CDR2 from the germline V gene are GTSNPN and SVGIG (reference sequence). Here the CDR3 reads CAWSDRGGYTF. The DNA for the CDR3 is TGTGCCTGGAGTGACAGAGGAGGCTACACCTTC.

The chain employs TRBV12-3 or TRBV12-4 and TRBJ2-1; TRBD2 matches 9 bases. V was pared by 3 bases and J by 9 bases, with 12 bases of the junction left unmatched. The CDR3 is 16 amino acids. CDR3 residues: CASSFSAAGGRGEQFF. The DNA for the CDR3 is TGTGCCAGCAGTTTCTCCGCGGCGGGAGGGCGAGGTGAGCAGTTCTTC.

This chain links TRBV29-1 with TRBJ1-1, with D tentatively TRBD1 (5 bases). Trimming cost V 4 bases and J 3 bases, with 18 bases left between them. Germline V lookup: CDR1 SQVTM, CDR2 ANQGSEA. The CDR3 consists of 15 residues. This CDR3 is CSVGRLGVGDTEAFF. In DNA form, the CDR3 reads TGCAGCGTTGGCCGCCTAGGGGTGGGGGACACTGAAGCTTTCTTT.

This clonotype was detected a few times. V usage is TRBV7-6 and J usage is TRBJ2-3; D gene ambiguous. Germline CDR1 and CDR2: SGHVS and FNYEAQ. The CDR3 extends over 16 amino acids. V dropped 1 base and J dropped 0 bases, with 11 bases sitting between them. The DNA of the CDR3 is TGTGCCAGCAGCTTAGGGCCGGGCGGAAGCACAGATACGCAGTATTTT. This sequence encodes CASSLGPGGSTDTQYF.

The genes are TRBV5-4 and TRBJ2-3, with TRBD1 identical over 8 bases. The CDR3 runs to 16 residues. The germline V gene encodes CDR1 SGHNT and CDR2 YYREEE (reference sequence). J lost 5 bases, V lost 4 bases, and 12 bases had no gene match. CDR3 loop: CASSLELTGAGDTQYF. Written as DNA, the CDR3 is TGTGCCAGCAGCCTAGAGCTGACAGGGGCGGGAGATACGCAGTATTTT.